These T cell receptor beta chains were read from a single sample in a study of early T cells in non-severe SARS-CoV-2 infection. TCRdb analysed the 5' RACE reads with MiXCR anew, one entry per CDR3 protein. The table has 20,000 or so distinct CDR3 sequences, less than 5% seen once. Sequenced sample: whole blood. The receptor set was obtained from an adult who was a healthcare worker with PCR-confirmed SARS-CoV-2 infection or an uninfected control (not recorded which). The CDR3 runs from the conserved cysteine through the conserved F or W. A D gene is named only where the DNA matches it firmly. Some rows have no size entry. The others give once, few or many, or a class for an expanded clone.

clone size,V gene,J gene,D gene,CDR3 protein,CDR3 DNA
NA,TRBV6-1,TRBJ2-1,NA,CASSDGPHNEQFF,TGTGCCAGCAGTGACGGGCCCCACAATGAGCAGTTCTTC
few,TRBV19,TRBJ2-2,TRBD2,CASSCPTSGGACTGELFF,TGTGCCAGTAGTTGCCCAACTAGCGGGGGGGCCTGCACCGGGGAGCTGTTTTTT
few,TRBV7-2,TRBJ2-1,TRBD2,CASSFIAGGGNEQFF,TGTGCCAGCAGCTTTATAGCGGGAGGGGGCAATGAGCAGTTCTTC
many,TRBV28,TRBJ2-2,NA,CASKEGRVAGELFF,TGTGCCAGCAAGGAGGGTAGAGTAGCCGGGGAGCTGTTTTTT
many,TRBV6-1,TRBJ1-6,NA,CASSENSLGGVPGSPLHF,TGTGCCAGCAGTGAAAACTCCCTGGGGGGAGTCCCCGGCTCACCCCTCCACTTT
many,TRBV9,TRBJ2-1,NA,CASSEGSWDLEQFF,TGTGCCAGCAGCGAGGGATCCTGGGATTTGGAGCAGTTCTTC
NA,TRBV20-1,TRBJ2-5,NA,CSAPTRTLQETQYF,TGCAGTGCTCCAACTCGGACCCTACAAGAGACCCAGTACTTC
NA,TRBV7-7,TRBJ2-5,TRBD1,CASSVTGTGKETQYF,TGTGCCAGCAGCGTCACCGGGACAGGGAAGGAGACCCAGTACTTC
few,TRBV25-1,TRBJ2-1,NA,CASMPFAYNEQFF,TGTGCCAGCATGCCCTTTGCCTACAATGAGCAGTTCTTC
NA,TRBV5-1,TRBJ2-2,NA,CASSLEEELFF,TGCGCCAGCAGCTTGGAAGAGGAGCTGTTTTTT
many,TRBV28,TRBJ2-7,NA,CASREAGFKFSVSKNEYEQYF,TGTGCCAGCCGCGAGGCAGGTTTTAAGTTTTCGGTTTCAAAAAACGAATACGAGCAGTACTTC
NA,TRBV12-3/TRBV12-4,TRBJ2-1,NA,CATYFGNEQFF,TGTGCCACCTACTTTGGCAATGAGCAGTTCTTC
NA,TRBV18,TRBJ2-7,NA,CASSPHPYEQYF,TGTGCCAGCTCACCACATCCCTACGAGCAGTACTTC
medium-sized,TRBV6-5,TRBJ2-1,TRBD2,CASSYNGLAGANEQFF,TGTGCCAGCAGTTACAACGGACTAGCGGGAGCCAATGAGCAGTTCTTC
many,TRBV7-2,TRBJ1-5,TRBD1,CASSSTGTGGVQPQHF,TGTGCCAGCAGCTCTACCGGGACAGGGGGCGTTCAGCCCCAGCATTTT
few,TRBV2,TRBJ2-3,NA,CASMPRAHTDTQYF,TGTGCCAGCATGCCCCGGGCTCACACAGATACGCAGTATTTT
many,TRBV2,TRBJ1-2,NA,CASSGDSRSYGYTF,TGTGCCAGCAGTGGTGATAGCCGTAGCTATGGCTACACCTTC
many,TRBV7-6,TRBJ1-2,NA,CASSSRFNYGYTF,TGTGCCAGCAGCTCCAGGTTTAACTATGGCTACACCTTC